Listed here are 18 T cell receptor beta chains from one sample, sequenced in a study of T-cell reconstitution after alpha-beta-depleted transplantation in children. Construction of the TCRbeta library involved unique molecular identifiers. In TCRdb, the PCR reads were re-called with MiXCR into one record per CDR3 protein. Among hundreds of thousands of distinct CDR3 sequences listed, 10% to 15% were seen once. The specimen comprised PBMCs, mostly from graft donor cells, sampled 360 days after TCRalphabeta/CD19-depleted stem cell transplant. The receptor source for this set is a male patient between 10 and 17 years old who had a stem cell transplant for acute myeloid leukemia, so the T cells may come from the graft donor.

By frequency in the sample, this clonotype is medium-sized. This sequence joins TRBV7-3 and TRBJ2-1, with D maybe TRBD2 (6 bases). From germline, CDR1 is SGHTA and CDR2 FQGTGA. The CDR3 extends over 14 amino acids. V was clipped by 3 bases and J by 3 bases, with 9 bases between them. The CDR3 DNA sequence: TGTGCCAGCAGCTTTGCGGGGAACTACAATGAGCAGTTCTTC. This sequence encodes CASSFAGNYNEQFF.

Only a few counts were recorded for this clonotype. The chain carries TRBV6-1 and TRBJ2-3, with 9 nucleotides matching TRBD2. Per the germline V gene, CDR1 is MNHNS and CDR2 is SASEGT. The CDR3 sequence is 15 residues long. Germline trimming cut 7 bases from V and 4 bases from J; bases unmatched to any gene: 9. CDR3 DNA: TGTGCCAGCATCAAGAGGGGACTAGCCTCAGATACGCAGTATTTT. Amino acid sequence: CASIKRGLASDTQYF.

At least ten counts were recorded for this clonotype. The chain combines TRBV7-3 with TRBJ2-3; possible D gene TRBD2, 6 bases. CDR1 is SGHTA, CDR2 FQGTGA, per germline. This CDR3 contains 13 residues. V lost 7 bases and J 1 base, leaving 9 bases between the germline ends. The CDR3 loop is CASNPGGTDTQYF. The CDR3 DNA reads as TGTGCCAGCAACCCGGGAGGCACAGATACGCAGTATTTT.

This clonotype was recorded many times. The CDR3 region has the DNA TGTGCCAGCAGCTTGGGACTAGCGGGACCCATCCAAGAGACCCAGTACTTC. Its translation: CASSLGLAGPIQETQYF. The chain joins TRBV5-5 to TRBJ2-5, with 11 bases lining up with TRBD2. Trimming cost V 0 bases and J 1 base; bases outside gene matches: 5. CDR3 length: 17 residues. Germline CDR1 SGHKS, CDR2 YYEKEE (reference sequence).

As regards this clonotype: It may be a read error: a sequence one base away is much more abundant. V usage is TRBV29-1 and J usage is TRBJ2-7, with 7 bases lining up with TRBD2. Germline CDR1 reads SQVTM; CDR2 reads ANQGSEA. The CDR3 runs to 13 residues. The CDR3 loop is CSVEKGGSCEQYF. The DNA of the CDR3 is TGCAGCGTTGAAAAGGGAGGGTCCTGCGAGCAGTACTTC.

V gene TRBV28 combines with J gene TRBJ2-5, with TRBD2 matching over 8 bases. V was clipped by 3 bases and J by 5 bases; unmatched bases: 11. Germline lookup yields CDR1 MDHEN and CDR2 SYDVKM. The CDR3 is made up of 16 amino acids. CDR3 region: CASSFPPLAGVETQYF. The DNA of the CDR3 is TGTGCCAGCAGTTTTCCGCCCCTAGCGGGCGTGGAGACCCAGTACTTC.

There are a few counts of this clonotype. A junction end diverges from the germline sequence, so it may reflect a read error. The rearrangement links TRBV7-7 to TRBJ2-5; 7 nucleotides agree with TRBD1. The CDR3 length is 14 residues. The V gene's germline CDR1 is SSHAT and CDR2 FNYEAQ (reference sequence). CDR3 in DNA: TGTGCTAGCAGCCCGACAGGGATTAAAGAGACCCAGTACTTC. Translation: CASSPTGIKETQYF.

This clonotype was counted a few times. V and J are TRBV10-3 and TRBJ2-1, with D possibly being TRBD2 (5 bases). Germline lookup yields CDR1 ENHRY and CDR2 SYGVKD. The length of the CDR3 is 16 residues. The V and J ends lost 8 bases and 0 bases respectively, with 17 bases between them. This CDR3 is CAIGLATRSSYNEQFF. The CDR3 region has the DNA TGTGCCATCGGGCTGGCCACTAGAAGCTCCTACAATGAGCAGTTCTTC.

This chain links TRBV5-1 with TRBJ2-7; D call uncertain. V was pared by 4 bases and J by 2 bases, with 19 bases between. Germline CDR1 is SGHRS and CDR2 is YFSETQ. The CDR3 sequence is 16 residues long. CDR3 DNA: TGCGCCAGCAGCGGAGATGGGCCCCAAATTGCCTACGAGCAGTACTTC. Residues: CASSGDGPQIAYEQYF.

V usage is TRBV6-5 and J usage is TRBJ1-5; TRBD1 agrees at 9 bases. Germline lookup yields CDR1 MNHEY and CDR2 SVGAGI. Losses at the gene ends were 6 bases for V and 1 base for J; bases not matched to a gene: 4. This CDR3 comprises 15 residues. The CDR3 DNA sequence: TGTGCCAGCAGACCACAGGGGGCAAGCAATCAGCCCCAGCATTTT. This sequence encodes CASRPQGASNQPQHF.

Here the CDR3 DNA reads TGTGCCAGCAGCTTAAGCGGGAGTATGGGCGAGCAGTTCTTC. It yields the protein CASSLSGSMGEQFF. The chain has TRBV7-2 and TRBJ2-1, with 8 bases that match TRBD2. The CDR3 has 14 residues. Trimming cost V 2 bases and J 10 bases; bases outside gene matches: 7. The germline V gene has CDR1 SGHTA and CDR2 FQGNSA. The complete variable domain, with remaining parts taken from reference TRBV7-2 and TRBJ2-1, reads GAGVSQSPSNKVTEKGKDVELRCDPISGHTALYWYRQSLGQGLEFLIYFQGNSAPDKSGLPSDRFSAERTGGSVSTLTIQRTQQEDSAVYLCASSLSGSMGEQFFGPGTRLTVL.

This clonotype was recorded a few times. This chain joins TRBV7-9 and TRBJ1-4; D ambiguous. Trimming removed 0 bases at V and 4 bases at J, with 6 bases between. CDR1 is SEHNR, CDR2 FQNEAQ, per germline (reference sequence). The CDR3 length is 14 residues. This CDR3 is CASSLADLNEKLFF. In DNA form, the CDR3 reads TGTGCCAGCAGCTTAGCCGATCTTAATGAAAAACTGTTTTTT.

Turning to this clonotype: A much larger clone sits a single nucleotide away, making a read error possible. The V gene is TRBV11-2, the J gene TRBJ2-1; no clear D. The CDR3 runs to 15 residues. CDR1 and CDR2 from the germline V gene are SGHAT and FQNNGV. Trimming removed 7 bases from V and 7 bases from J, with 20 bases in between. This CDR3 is CASNFMTGRLNEQFF. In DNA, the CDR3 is TGTGCCAGCAACTTTATGACGGGTCGGTTGAATGAGCAGTTCTTC.

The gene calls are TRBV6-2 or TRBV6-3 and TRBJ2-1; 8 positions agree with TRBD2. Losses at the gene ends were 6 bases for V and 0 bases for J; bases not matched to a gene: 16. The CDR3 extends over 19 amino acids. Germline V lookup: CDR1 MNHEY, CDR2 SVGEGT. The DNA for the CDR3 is TGTGCCAGCAGGACCATTAGCGGGATAAACCATAGCTCCTACAATGAGCAGTTCTTC. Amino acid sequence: CASRTISGINHSSYNEQFF.

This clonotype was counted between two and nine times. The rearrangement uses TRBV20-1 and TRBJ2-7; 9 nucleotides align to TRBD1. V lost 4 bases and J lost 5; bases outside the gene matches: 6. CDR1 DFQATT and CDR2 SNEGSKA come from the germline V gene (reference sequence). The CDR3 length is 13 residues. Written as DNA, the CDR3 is TGCAGTGCTACCCCCGGGACAGGGAACGAGCAGTACTTC. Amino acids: CSATPGTGNEQYF.

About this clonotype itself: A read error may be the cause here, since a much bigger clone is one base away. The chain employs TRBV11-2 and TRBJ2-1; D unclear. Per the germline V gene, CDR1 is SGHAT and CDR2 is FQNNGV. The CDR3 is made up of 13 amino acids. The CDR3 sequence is CASSFFGHNERFF. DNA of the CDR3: TGTGCCAGCAGCTTCTTCGGCCACAATGAGCGGTTCTTC.

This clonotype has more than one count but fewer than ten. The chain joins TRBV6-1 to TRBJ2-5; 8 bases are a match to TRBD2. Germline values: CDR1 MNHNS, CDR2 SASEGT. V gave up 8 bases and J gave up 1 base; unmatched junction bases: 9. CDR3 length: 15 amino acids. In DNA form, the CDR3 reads TGTGCCAGCTGCCGGGAGGGCACTATCCAAGAGACCCAGTACTTC. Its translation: CASCREGTIQETQYF.

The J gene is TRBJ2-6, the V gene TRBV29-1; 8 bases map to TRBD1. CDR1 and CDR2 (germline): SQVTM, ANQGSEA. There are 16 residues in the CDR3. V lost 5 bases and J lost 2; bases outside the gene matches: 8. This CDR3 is CSVQDRVVPGANVLTF. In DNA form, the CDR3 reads TGCAGCGTTCAGGACAGGGTAGTTCCTGGGGCCAACGTCCTGACTTTC.